This T cell receptor beta chain stems from a study of naive and memory T cell subsets. A note on this clonotype: Its target is not known.

Study-wide results and caveats: A few larger clonotypes appeared in naive repertoires, especially CD8, possibly memory cells re-expressing CD45RA.

The CDR3 sequence is 16 residues long. Germline lookup yields CDR1 SEHNR and CDR2 FQNEAQ (reference sequence). The ends were cut back, 1 base at V and 0 bases at J, with 12 bases in the middle. Both TRBC1 and TRBC2 were covered by a beta constant-region primer of two equimolar oligonucleotides. The ligated cDNA underwent four PCR rounds using SP2 and nested alpha and beta constant-region primers. TCRdb reprocessed the UMI-ligation and nested PCR reads via MiXCR and lists one record per CDR3 protein. Among approximately 140,000 distinct CDR3 sequences, roughly 22% were seen once, and the ten largest hold 0.09% to 0.13%.

The sequencing input was naive CD4+ T cells from blood. The chain combines TRBV7-9 with TRBJ1-2; possibly TRBD1 for D (5 bases). The clonotype originates from a human donor in good health. The CDR3 reads CASSLGPREANYGYTF. The CDR3 bases are TGTGCCAGCAGCTTAGGTCCCAGGGAAGCTAACTATGGCTACACCTTC.